This paragraph reports one T cell receptor (beta chain). The CDR3 has 15 amino acids. V gave up 3 bases and J gave up 4 bases, with 12 bases separating them. The germline V gene encodes CDR1 LNHNV and CDR2 YYDKDF (reference sequence). This specimen comes from a study of T cells in localized non-small cell lung cancer. Assay used: immunoSEQ multiplex PCR; TCRdb lists only in-frame clones, some missing. The sample consists of 40,000 to 50,000 clones, 85% to 90% of them appearing once. The TCR sequence derives from a woman aged 18 to 55 with stage III lung adenocarcinoma. This chain connects TRBV15 to TRBJ1-4; D may be TRBD1 (5 bases). The material was peripheral blood, obtained before any cancer treatment. This chain's CDR3 is CATSSQGRSNEKLFF. Written as DNA, the CDR3 is TGTGCCACCAGCAGTCAGGGACGGAGTAATGAAAAACTGTTTTTT.